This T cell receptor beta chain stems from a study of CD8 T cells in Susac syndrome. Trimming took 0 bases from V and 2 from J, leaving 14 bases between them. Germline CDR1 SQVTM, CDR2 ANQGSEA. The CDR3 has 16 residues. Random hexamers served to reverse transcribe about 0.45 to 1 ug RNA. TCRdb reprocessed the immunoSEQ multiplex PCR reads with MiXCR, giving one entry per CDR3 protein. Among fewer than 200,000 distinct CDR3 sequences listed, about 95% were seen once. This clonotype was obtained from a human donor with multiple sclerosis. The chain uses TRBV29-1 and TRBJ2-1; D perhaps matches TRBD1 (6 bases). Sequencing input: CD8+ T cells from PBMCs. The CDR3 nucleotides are TGCAGCGTTGAAGAGGCCGGGACAACGGCCTACAATGAGCAGTTCTTC. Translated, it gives CSVEEAGTTAYNEQFF.